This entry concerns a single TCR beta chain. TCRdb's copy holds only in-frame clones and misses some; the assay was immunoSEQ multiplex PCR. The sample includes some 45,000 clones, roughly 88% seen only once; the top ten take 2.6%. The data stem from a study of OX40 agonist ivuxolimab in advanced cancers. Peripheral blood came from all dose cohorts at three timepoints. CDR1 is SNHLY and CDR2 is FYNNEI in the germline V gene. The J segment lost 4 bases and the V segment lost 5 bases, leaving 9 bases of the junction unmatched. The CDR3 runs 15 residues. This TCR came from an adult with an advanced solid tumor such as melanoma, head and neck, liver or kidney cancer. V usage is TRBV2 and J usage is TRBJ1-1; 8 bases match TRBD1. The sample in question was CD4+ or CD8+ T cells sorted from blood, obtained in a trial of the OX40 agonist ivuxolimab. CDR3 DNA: TGTGCCAGCAGTCGAGATACAGGGGGGACCACTGAAGCTTTCTTT. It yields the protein CASSRDTGGTTEAFF.